This entry lists 14 T cell receptor beta chains sequenced from one sample in a study of shared clonotypes between healthy human individuals. Data came from immunoSEQ multiplex PCR; TCRdb stores just in-frame clones and leaves some out. The data hold around 2.1 million clones, with roughly 91% observed a single time. CD45RO-negative, CCR7-selected cells formed the naive CD8 fraction, which excluded terminally differentiated effector memory CD45RA+ cells. Sequenced sample: naive CD8+ T cells from PBMCs. The receptor set was obtained from a man younger than 35 in good health. Some clones in this sample may be carry-over from other donors' samples.

V usage is TRBV5-6 and J usage is TRBJ1-2; no clear D gene. V lost 2 bases, J lost 4 bases, and 9 bases lay in between. The length of the CDR3 is 13 residues. The V gene's germline CDR1 is SGHDT and CDR2 YYEEEE. CDR3 sequence (DNA): TGTGCCAGCAGCTTTCCGGCGAGCTATGGCTACACCTTC. Encoded protein: CASSFPASYGYTF.

The rearrangement links TRBV4-1 to TRBJ2-3; D possibly corresponds to TRBD1 (6 bases). Germline loops: CDR1 MGHRA, CDR2 YSYEKL. This CDR3 contains 16 residues. Deletions cut 5 bases from V and 1 base from J, with 16 bases between. Here the CDR3 reads CASSSRGGRGTDTQYF. The DNA for the CDR3 is TGCGCCAGCAGCTCAAGAGGGGGTCGGGGCACAGATACGCAGTATTTT.

This clone was found once. The chain joins TRBV15 to TRBJ2-2; 10 bases are shared with TRBD2. J gave up 4 bases and V 2 bases, and 16 bases lay outside the gene matches. This CDR3 spans 20 amino acids. Germline-derived CDR1 and CDR2 are LNHNV and YYDKDF (reference sequence). CDR3 amino acids: CATSRKLGLAVAVGTGELFF. The CDR3 DNA follows: TGTGCCACCAGCAGAAAACTAGGACTAGCGGTCGCCGTTGGCACCGGGGAGCTGTTTTTT.

The V gene is TRBV5-1, the J gene TRBJ2-3; D unclear. Trimming stripped 3 bases from V and 4 bases from J, with 18 bases between. The CDR3 is 16 amino acids. Germline V gene sequence: CDR1 SGHRS, CDR2 YFSETQ. The CDR3 coding sequence is TGCGCCAGCAGCTCCCCTAGAGACACATACGCAGATACGCAGTATTTT. Its protein is CASSSPRDTYADTQYF.

The chain uses TRBV7-8 and TRBJ2-1; 14 bases are shared with TRBD2. CDR1 is SGHVS, CDR2 FQNEAQ, per germline. V was clipped by 0 bases and J by 7 bases; unmatched bases: 8. The CDR3 runs 18 residues. The CDR3 region has the DNA TGTGCCAGCAGCTTAGCCTTAAAATGGACTAGCGGGAGGAATGAGCAGTTCTTC. The encoded protein is CASSLALKWTSGRNEQFF.

The V call is TRBV9, the J call TRBJ2-7; 8 nucleotides agree with TRBD1. Unmatched junction bases numbered 7, after V lost 4 bases and J lost 1 base. The CDR3 extends over 15 amino acids. Looked up from germline, CDR1 is SGDLS and CDR2 is YYNGEE. CDR3 sequence (DNA): TGTGCCAGCAGCCCCCAGGGACAGGTTTCCTACGAGCAGTACTTC. It translates to CASSPQGQVSYEQYF.

The chain is built from TRBV19 and TRBJ2-7; perhaps TRBD2 as D (7 bases). This CDR3 is 16 amino acids long. V was shortened by 7 bases and J by 1 base, with 20 bases between the two germline ends. Germline CDR1 LNHDA, CDR2 SQIVND (reference sequence). The CDR3 DNA sequence: TGTGCCAGTACCGGGGGCCGGGGGGCCGCATCCTACGAGCAGTACTTC. This codes for CASTGGRGAASYEQYF.

The rearrangement joins TRBV5-6 to TRBJ2-1; 8 nucleotides match TRBD2. CDR3 length equals 16 residues. The junction had 9 bases not matched to a gene; V was cut back by 4 bases and J by 3 bases. From germline, CDR1 is SGHDT and CDR2 YYEEEE. The CDR3: CASSPDSGTNYNEQFF. As DNA, the CDR3 is TGTGCCAGCAGCCCGGATAGCGGGACCAACTACAATGAGCAGTTCTTC.

The chain joins TRBV5-1 to TRBJ2-5; 8 bases fit TRBD2. The J call is in doubt because the DNA end fits TRBJ2-7 better. CDR3 length: 15 residues. Germline V gene lookup returns CDR1 SGHRS and CDR2 YFSETQ. CDR3 protein: CASSLTSGLSYEQYF. The CDR3 DNA sequence: TGCGCCAGCAGCTTAACTAGCGGCCTTTCCTACGAGCAGTACTTC.

The rearrangement joins TRBV4-3 to TRBJ2-7, with TRBD2 matching 13 bases. After removal of 4 bases from V and 6 bases from J, the junction contained 3 bases not matched to a gene. The germline V gene encodes CDR1 LGHNA and CDR2 YSLEER. The CDR3 is made up of 14 amino acids. The CDR3 is CASSPGLAGSEQYF. In nucleotides, the CDR3 is TGCGCCAGCAGCCCGGGACTAGCGGGATCCGAGCAGTACTTC.

The J gene is TRBJ1-5, the V gene TRBV27, with a possible D match to TRBD1 (6 bases). This CDR3 spans 14 amino acids. V lost 6 bases and J 4 bases, leaving 13 bases between the germline ends. In germline, CDR1 is MNHEY, CDR2 SMNVEV (reference sequence). CDR3 residues: CASRSGTQNQPQHF. In nucleotides, the CDR3 is TGTGCCAGCAGATCCGGGACACAGAATCAGCCCCAGCATTTT.

This clone has only one observation. This chain uses TRBV5-4 with TRBJ2-1; D might be TRBD1 or TRBD2, each matching 5 bases. Germline-derived CDR1 and CDR2 are SGHNT and YYREEE (reference sequence). The CDR3 contains 12 residues. V dropped 4 bases and J dropped 12 bases, with 14 bases sitting between them. CDR3 amino acids: CASSAEGLLQFF. The CDR3 region has the DNA TGTGCCAGCAGCGCCGAGGGGCTCCTGCAGTTCTTC.

This chain connects TRBV7-7 to TRBJ2-1, with 8 bases matching TRBD2. The CDR3 length is 16 residues. With 5 bases clipped from V and 3 bases from J, the junction kept 9 bases outside the gene matches. Germline V CDR1 and CDR2: SSHAT, FNYEAQ (reference sequence). CDR3 DNA: TGTGCCAGCAGCCTCGGAGCGGGAGCTAGCTACAATGAGCAGTTCTTC. This translates into CASSLGAGASYNEQFF.

The chain recombines TRBV9 with TRBJ2-1; 7 bases agree with TRBD2. CDR1 SGDLS and CDR2 YYNGEE come from the germline V gene. With V trimmed by 7 bases and J by 5 bases, 9 bases remained unmatched. The CDR3 runs to 14 residues. CDR3 in amino acids: CASSGSSGHNEQFF. The DNA of the CDR3 is TGTGCCAGCTCCGGGTCTAGCGGCCACAATGAGCAGTTCTTC.